This T cell receptor beta chain was sequenced in a study of blood T cell repertoires in COVID-19. Recruited during active infection, patients (from Seattle) were subsequently followed longitudinally. Sequencing used immunoSEQ multiplex PCR; TCRdb keeps in-frame clones, though not all of them. Altogether around 300,000 clones are present, 75% to 90% being singletons, with the ten largest covering roughly 14%. The CDR3 sequence is 15 residues long. The V and J ends lost 6 bases and 4 bases, in that order; junction bases with no gene match: 9. Germline V lookup: CDR1 MNHEY, CDR2 SVGAGI. Sequencing used peripheral blood. The chain combines TRBV6-5 with TRBJ1-3, with 7 bases identical to TRBD1. This TCR was recovered from a woman aged 70-85 years with COVID-19, enrolled during active disease. The chain's CDR3 is CASRLGQAVGNTIYF. CDR3 DNA sequence: TGTGCCAGCAGACTAGGACAGGCGGTAGGAAACACCATATATTTT.